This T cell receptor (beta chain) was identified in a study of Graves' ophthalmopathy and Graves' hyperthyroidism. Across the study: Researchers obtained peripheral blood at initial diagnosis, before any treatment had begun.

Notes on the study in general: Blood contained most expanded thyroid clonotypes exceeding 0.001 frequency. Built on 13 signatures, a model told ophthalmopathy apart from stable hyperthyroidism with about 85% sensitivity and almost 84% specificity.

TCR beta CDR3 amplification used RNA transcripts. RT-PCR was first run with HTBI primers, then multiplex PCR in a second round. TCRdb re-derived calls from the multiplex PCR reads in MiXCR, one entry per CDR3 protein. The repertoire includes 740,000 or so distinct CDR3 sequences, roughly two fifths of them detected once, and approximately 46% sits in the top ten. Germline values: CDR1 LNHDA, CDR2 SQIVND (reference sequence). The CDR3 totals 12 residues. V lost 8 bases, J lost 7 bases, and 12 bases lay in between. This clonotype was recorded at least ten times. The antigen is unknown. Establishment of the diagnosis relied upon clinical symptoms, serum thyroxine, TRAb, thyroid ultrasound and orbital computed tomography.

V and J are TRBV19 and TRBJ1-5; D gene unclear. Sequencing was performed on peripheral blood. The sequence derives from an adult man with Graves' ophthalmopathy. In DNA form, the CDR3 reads TGTGCCAGTGCGTACGAAGGGCAGCCCCAGCATTTT. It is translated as CASAYEGQPQHF.